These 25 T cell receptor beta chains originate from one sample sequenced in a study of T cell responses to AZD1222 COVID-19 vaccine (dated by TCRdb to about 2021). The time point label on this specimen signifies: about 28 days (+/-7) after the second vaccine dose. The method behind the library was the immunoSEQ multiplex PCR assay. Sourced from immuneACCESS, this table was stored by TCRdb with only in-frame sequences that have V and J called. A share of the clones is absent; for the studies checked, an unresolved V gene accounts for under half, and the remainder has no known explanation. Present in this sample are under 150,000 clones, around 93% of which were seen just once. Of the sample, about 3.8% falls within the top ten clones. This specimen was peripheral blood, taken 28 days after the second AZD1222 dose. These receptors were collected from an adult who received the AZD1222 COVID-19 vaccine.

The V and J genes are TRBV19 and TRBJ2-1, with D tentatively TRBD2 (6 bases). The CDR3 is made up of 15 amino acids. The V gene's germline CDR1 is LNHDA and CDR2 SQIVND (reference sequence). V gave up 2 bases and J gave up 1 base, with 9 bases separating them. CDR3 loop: CASSITSRSYNEQFF. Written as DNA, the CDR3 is TGTGCCAGTAGTATAACTAGCCGTTCCTACAATGAGCAGTTCTTC.

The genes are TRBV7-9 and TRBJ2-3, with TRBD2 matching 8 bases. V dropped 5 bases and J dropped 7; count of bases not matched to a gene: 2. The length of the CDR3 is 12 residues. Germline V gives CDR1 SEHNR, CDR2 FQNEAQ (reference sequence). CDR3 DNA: TGTGCCAGCAGCCCGGGGGGGAATACGCAGTATTTT. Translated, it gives CASSPGGNTQYF.

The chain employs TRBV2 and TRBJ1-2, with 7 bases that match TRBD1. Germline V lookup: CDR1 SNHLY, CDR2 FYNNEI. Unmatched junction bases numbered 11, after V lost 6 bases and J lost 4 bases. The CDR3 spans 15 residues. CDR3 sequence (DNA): TGTGCCAGCAGGGGTCCACAGGGGCAAAGCTATGGCTACACCTTC. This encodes CASRGPQGQSYGYTF. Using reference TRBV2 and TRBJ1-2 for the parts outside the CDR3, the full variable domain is EPEVTQTPSHQVTQMGQEVILRCVPISNHLYFYWYRQILGQKVEFLVSFYNNEISEKSEIFDDQFSVERPDGSNFTLKIRSTKLEDSAMYFCASRGPQGQSYGYTFGSGTRLTVV.

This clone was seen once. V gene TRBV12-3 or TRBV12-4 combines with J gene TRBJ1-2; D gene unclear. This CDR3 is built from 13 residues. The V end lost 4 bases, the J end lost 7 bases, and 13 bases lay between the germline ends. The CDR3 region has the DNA TGTGCCAGCAGTTCCACCCAAGGTATTGGCTACACCTTC. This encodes CASSSTQGIGYTF.

The CDR3 bases are TGTGCCACCAGTGTGGGGGACGACTATGGCTACACCTTC. It translates to CATSVGDDYGYTF. The chain couples TRBV24-1 to TRBJ1-2; a weak D match, TRBD1 (5 bases). Trimming took off 5 bases at V and 3 bases at J, with 9 bases between the two ends. This CDR3 comprises 13 residues. Germline V CDR1 and CDR2: KGHDR, SFDVKD.

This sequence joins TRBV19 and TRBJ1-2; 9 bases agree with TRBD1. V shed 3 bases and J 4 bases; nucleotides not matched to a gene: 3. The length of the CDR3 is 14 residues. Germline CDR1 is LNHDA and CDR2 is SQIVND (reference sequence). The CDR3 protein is CASSMGTGSYGYTF. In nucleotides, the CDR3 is TGTGCCAGTAGTATGGGGACAGGGAGCTATGGCTACACCTTC.

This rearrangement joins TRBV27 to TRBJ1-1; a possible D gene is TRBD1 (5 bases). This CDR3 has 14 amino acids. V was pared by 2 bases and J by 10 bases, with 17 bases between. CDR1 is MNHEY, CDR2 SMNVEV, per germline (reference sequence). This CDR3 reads CASSLKGRGERAFF. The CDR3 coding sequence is TGTGCCAGCAGTTTAAAAGGGAGGGGAGAACGAGCTTTCTTT.

CDR3 protein: CASSQELRVNYGYTF. CDR3 sequence (DNA): TGTGCCAGCAGCCAAGAGCTCAGGGTTAACTATGGCTACACCTTC. The V call is TRBV3-1 (or the pseudogene TRBV3-2), the J call TRBJ1-2, with a tentative D call TRBD1 (5 bases). The CDR3 extends over 15 amino acids. Germline CDR1 and CDR2: LGHDT and YNNKEL (reference sequence). The ends were cut back, 0 bases at V and 1 base at J, with 9 bases in the middle.

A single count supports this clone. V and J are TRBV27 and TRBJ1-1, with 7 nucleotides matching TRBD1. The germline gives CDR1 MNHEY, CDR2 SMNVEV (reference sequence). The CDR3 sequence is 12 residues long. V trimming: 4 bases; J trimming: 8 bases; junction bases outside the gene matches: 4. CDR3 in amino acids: CASSSLDREAFF. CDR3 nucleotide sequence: TGTGCCAGCAGTTCCCTGGACAGGGAAGCTTTCTTT.

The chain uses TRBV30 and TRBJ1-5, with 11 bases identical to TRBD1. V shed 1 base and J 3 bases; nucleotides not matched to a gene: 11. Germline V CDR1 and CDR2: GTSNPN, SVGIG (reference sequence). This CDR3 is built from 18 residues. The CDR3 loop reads CAWSARPGQGGLNQPQHF. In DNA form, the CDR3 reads TGTGCCTGGAGTGCCCGGCCGGGACAGGGGGGCCTCAATCAGCCCCAGCATTTT. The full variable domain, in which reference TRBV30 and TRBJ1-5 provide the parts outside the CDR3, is SQTIHQWPATLVQPVGSPLSLECTVEGTSNPNLYWYRQAAGRGLQLLFYSVGIGQISSEVPQNLSASRPQDRQFILSSKKLLLSDSGFYLCAWSARPGQGGLNQPQHFGDGTRLSIL.

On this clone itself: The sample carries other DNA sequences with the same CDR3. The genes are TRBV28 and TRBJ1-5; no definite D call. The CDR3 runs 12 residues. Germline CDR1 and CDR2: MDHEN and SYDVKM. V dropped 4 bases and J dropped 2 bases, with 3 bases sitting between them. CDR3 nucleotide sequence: TGTGCCAGCAGTTGGGGCAATCAGCCCCAGCATTTT. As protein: CASSWGNQPQHF.

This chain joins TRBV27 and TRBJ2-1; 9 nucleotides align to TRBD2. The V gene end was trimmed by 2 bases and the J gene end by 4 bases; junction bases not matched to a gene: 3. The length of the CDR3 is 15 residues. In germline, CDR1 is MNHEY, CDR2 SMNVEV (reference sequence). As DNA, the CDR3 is TGTGCCAGCAGTTTAGTTAGCGGGAGTTACAATGAGCAGTTCTTC. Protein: CASSLVSGSYNEQFF.

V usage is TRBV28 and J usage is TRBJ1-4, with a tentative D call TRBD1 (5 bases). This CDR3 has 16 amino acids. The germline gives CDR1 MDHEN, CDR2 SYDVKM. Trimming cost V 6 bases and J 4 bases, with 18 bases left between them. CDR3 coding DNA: TGTGCCAGCAGCCCTGCTGGGGGGACCTATAATGAAAAACTGTTTTTT. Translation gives CASSPAGGTYNEKLFF.

The CDR3 DNA follows: TGTGCCAGCAGCTTAACGAATGATGGTTGGGAGGGCTACACCTTC. Translated: CASSLTNDGWEGYTF. V usage is TRBV7-3 and J usage is TRBJ1-2; D is ambiguous. V dropped 0 bases and J dropped 8 bases, with 16 bases sitting between them. Germline CDR1 SGHTA, CDR2 FQGTGA. This CDR3 region has 15 residues.

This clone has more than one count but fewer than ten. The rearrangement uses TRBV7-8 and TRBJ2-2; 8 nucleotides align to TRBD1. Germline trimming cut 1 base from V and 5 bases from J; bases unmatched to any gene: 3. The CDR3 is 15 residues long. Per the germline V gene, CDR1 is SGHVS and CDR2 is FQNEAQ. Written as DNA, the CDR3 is TGTGCCAGCAGCTTAGGGACAGGGTTGACCGGGGAGCTGTTTTTT. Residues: CASSLGTGLTGELFF.

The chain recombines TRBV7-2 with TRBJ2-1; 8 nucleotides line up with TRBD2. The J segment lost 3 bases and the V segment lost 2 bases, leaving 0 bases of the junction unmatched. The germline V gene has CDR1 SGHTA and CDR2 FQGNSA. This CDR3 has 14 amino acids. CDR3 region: CASSLTSGYNEQFF. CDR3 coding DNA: TGTGCCAGCAGCTTAACTAGCGGCTACAATGAGCAGTTCTTC.

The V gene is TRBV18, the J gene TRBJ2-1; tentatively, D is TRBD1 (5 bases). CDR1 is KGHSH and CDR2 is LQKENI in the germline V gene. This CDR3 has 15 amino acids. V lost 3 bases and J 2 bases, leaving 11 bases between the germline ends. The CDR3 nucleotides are TGTGCCAGCTCACCCCAGGTAGGGGCCTACAATGAGCAGTTCTTC. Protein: CASSPQVGAYNEQFF. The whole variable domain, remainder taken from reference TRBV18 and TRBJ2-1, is NAGVMQNPRHLVRRRGQEARLRCSPMKGHSHVYWYRQLPEEGLKFMVYLQKENIIDESGMPKERFSAEFPKEGPSILRIQQVVRGDSAAYFCASSPQVGAYNEQFFGPGTRLTVL.

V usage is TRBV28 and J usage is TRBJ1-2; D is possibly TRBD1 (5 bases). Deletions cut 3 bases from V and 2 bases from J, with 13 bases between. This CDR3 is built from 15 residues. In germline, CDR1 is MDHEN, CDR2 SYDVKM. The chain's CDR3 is CASSLVGRENYGYTF. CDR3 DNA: TGTGCCAGCAGTTTGGTGGGCAGGGAAAACTATGGCTACACCTTC.

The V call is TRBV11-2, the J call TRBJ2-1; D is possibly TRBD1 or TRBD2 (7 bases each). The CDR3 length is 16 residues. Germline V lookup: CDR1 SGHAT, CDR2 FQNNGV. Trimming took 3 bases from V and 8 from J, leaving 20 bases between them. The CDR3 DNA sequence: TGTGCCAGCAGCTTTAGATCAGCGGGACAGAGTGATGAGCAGTTCTTC. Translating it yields CASSFRSAGQSDEQFF.

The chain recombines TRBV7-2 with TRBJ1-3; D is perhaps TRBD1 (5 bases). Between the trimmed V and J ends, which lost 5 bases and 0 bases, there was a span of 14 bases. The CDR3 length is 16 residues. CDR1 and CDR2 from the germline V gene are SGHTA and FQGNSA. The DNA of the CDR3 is TGTGCCAGCAGCCCCCGACAGAGCCGCTCTGGAAACACCATATATTTT. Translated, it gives CASSPRQSRSGNTIYF.

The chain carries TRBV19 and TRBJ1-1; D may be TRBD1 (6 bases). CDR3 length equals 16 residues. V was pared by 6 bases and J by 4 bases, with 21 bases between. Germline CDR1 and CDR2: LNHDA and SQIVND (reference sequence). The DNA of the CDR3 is TGTGCCAGTAGAGCCACAGGGAGGGTATGGTTCACTGAAGCTTTCTTT. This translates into CASRATGRVWFTEAFF.

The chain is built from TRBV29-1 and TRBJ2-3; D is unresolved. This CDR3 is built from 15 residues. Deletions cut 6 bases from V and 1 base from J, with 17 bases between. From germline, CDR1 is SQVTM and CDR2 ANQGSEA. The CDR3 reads CSVDVFRSGTDTQYF. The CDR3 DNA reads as TGCAGCGTCGATGTTTTTCGAAGTGGCACAGATACGCAGTATTTT.

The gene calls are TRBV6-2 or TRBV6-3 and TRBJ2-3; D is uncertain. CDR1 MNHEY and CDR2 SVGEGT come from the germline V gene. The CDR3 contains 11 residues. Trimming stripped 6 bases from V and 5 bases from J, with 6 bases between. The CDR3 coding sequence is TGTGCCAGCAGCTTCCAAGATACGCAGTATTTT. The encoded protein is CASSFQDTQYF.

The CDR3 nucleotides are TGTGCCAGCAGCTCCAGGGAAACAAGGTCACCCCTCCACTTT. The encoded protein is CASSSRETRSPLHF. This chain joins TRBV5-6 and TRBJ1-6; tentatively, D is TRBD1 (5 bases). The CDR3 covers 14 residues. Germline CDR1 reads SGHDT; CDR2 reads YYEEEE. The germline V and J ends were trimmed by 3 bases and 10 bases, with 14 bases remaining between them.

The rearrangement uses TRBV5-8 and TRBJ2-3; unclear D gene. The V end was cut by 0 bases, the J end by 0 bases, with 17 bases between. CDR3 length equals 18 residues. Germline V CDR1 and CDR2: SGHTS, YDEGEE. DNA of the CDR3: TGTGCCAGCAGCTTGGTAGGTTCCGCAAGACCTAGCACAGATACGCAGTATTTT. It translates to CASSLVGSARPSTDTQYF.